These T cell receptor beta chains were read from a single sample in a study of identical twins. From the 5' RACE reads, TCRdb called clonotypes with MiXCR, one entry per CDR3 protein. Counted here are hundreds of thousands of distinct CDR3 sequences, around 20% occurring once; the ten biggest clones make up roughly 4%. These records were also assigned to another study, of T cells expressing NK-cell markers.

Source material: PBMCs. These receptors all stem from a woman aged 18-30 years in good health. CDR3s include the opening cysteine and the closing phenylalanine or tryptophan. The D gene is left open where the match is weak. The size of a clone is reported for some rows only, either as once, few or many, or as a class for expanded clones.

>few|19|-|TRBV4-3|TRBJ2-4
CASSQDWASPGRAKNIQYF
TGCGCCAGCAGCCAAGATTGGGCTAGCCCCGGGCGTGCCAAAAACATTCAGTACTTC
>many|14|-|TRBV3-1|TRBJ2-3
CASSRRGAEDTQYF
TGTGCCAGCAGCCGGAGAGGGGCCGAAGATACGCAGTATTTT
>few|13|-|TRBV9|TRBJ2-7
CASSVRETYEQYF
TGTGCCAGCAGCGTACGGGAAACCTACGAGCAGTACTTC
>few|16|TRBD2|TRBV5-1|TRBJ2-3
CASSLSSGRASDTQYF
TGCGCCAGCAGCTTGTCTAGCGGGAGGGCCTCAGATACGCAGTATTTT
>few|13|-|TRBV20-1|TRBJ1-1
CSARDVVDTEAFF
TGCAGTGCTAGAGATGTTGTGGACACTGAAGCTTTCTTT
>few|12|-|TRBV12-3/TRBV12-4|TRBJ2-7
CASSPQGFQQYF
TGTGCCAGCAGCCCGCAGGGGTTTCAGCAGTACTTC
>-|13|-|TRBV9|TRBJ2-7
CASSVASSYEQYF
TGTGCCAGCAGCGTAGCTAGCTCCTACGAGCAGTACTTC
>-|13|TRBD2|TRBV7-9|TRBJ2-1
CASTSGGGNEQFF
TGTGCCAGCACAAGCGGGGGGGGCAATGAGCAGTTCTTC
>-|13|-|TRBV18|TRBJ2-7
CASSGDQRYEQYF
TGTGCCAGCTCAGGAGATCAAAGATACGAGCAGTACTTC
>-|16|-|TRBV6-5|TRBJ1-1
CASSYSRASKNTEAFF
TGTGCCAGCAGTTACTCTCGGGCTTCAAAGAACACTGAAGCTTTCTTT
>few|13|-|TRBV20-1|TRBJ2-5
CSAAPGSQETQYF
TGCAGTGCTGCACCCGGGAGTCAAGAGACCCAGTACTTC
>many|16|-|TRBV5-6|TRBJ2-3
CASSSEDYPSTDTQYF
TGTGCCAGCAGCTCAGAGGACTACCCGAGCACAGATACGCAGTATTTT
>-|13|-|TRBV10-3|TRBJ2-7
CASNGGPSYEQYF
TGTGCCTCCAATGGAGGGCCCTCCTACGAGCAGTACTTC
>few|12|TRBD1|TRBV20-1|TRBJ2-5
CSAEKQGETQYF
TGCAGTGCTGAGAAACAGGGGGAGACCCAGTACTTC
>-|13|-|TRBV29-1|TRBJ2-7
CSVAPGTASEQYF
TGCAGCGTTGCCCCCGGGACGGCCTCCGAGCAGTACTTC
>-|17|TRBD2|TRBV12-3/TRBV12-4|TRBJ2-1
CASSTQRGVSSYNEQFF
TGTGCCAGCAGTACCCAGCGGGGGGTCAGCTCCTACAATGAGCAGTTCTTC
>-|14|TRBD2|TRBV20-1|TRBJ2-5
CSASRPSGKGTQYF
TGCAGTGCTAGCCGCCCTAGCGGGAAAGGGACCCAGTACTTC
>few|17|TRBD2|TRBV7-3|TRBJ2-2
CASSSGRLARNTGELFF
TGTGCCAGCAGCTCCGGTCGACTAGCGCGGAACACCGGGGAGCTGTTTTTT
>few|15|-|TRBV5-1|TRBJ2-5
CASSLGPVEGETQYF
TGCGCCAGCAGCTTGGGACCGGTAGAGGGAGAGACCCAGTACTTC
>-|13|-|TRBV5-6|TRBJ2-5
CASSLDEEETQYF
TGTGCCAGCAGCTTGGACGAAGAAGAGACCCAGTACTTC
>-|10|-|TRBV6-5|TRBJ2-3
CATGAVTQYF
TGTGCAACCGGAGCGGTTACGCAGTATTTT
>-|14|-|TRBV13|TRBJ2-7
CASSFLWTDYEQYF
TGTGCCAGCAGCTTCCTATGGACAGACTACGAGCAGTACTTC
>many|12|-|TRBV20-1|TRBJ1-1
CSASFENTEAFF
TGCAGTGCCAGCTTCGAGAACACTGAAGCTTTCTTT
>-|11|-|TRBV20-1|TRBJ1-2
CSGERGDGYTF
TGCAGTGGAGAGCGTGGAGATGGCTACACCTTC
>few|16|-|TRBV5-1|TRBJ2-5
CASVSSGTDIGETQYF
TGCGCCAGCGTCTCTTCCGGGACCGACATCGGAGAGACCCAGTACTTC
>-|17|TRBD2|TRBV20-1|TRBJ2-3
CSARTSGRGSSTDTQYF
TGCAGTGCTAGAACTAGCGGGAGAGGCTCTAGCACAGATACGCAGTATTTT